This T cell receptor (beta chain) was sequenced in a study of control samples from healthy donors and cancer patients. The method was immunoSEQ multiplex PCR; TCRdb's version includes in-frame clones alone and lacks a portion of them. The table records about 250,000 clones, about four fifths of them present only once. Germline values: CDR1 LGHDT, CDR2 YNNKEL (reference sequence). Trimming took 2 bases from V and 9 from J; bases not matched to a gene: 8. The CDR3 totals 15 residues. In this sample, this clone turned up a few times. This chain uses TRBV3-1 (or the pseudogene TRBV3-2) with TRBJ2-7; 12 bases align to TRBD1. Sequenced material: PBMCs. The source of this sequence is a woman aged 60-70 years with lung cancer. The CDR3 loop reads CASSQTGTGGRRQYF. The CDR3, as DNA: TGTGCCAGCAGCCAAACCGGGACAGGGGGCCGCCGGCAGTACTTC.